The 5 T cell receptor beta chains presented below share a single source sample, sequenced in a study of T cells in Graves' hyperthyroidism and ophthalmopathy. The source material, RNA transcripts, was used to amplify TCR beta CDR3 regions. During a first-round RT-PCR of the TCR CDR3, the HTBI primer set was used. TCRdb re-called the multiplex PCR reads through MiXCR, storing one row per CDR3 protein. The sample lists about 690,000 distinct CDR3 sequences; around 15% were seen once. Sequencing input: blood. Receptors originate from a man aged 50-59 years with Graves' hyperthyroidism.

This clonotype was seen ten or more times. The V gene is TRBV5-1, the J gene TRBJ1-2; 12 bases map to TRBD1. The germline CDR1 and CDR2 sequences are SGHRS and YFSETQ. V dropped 4 bases and J dropped 8; count of bases not matched to a gene: 6. The length of the CDR3 is 14 residues. The CDR3 region is CASSPGQGARGYTF. The CDR3 coding sequence is TGCGCCAGCAGCCCGGGACAGGGGGCGCGGGGCTACACCTTC. The whole variable domain, remainder taken from reference TRBV5-1 and TRBJ1-2, is KAGVTQTPRYLIKTRGQQVTLSCSPISGHRSVSWYQQTPGQGLQFLFEYFSETQRNKGNFPGRFSGRQFSNSRSEMNVSTLELGDSALYLCASSPGQGARGYTFGSGTRLTVV.

The V and J genes are TRBV28 and TRBJ1-5; D is perhaps TRBD1 (6 bases). The CDR3 extends over 15 amino acids. CDR1 MDHEN and CDR2 SYDVKM come from the germline V gene. Between the trimmed V and J ends, which lost 7 bases and 7 bases, there was a span of 20 bases. CDR3 loop: CASNLMGGAPQPQHF. The CDR3 region has the DNA TGTGCCAGCAATCTCATGGGGGGGGCCCCGCAGCCCCAGCATTTT. The variable domain in full, completed from reference TRBV28 and TRBJ1-5, reads DVKVTQSSRYLVKRTGEKVFLECVQDMDHENMFWYRQDPGLGLRLIYFSYDVKMKEKGDIPEGYSVSREKKERFSLILESASTNQTSMYLCASNLMGGAPQPQHFGDGTRLSIL.

Turning to this clonotype: A much larger clone sits a single nucleotide away, making a read error possible. The chain recombines TRBV7-9 with TRBJ2-7; 7 bases align to TRBD2. The CDR3 runs to 14 residues. Germline V CDR1 and CDR2: SEHNR, FQNEAQ (reference sequence). CDR3 sequence (DNA): TGTGCCAACAGCCGGGGAGGGCTTTCCTACGAGCAGTACTTC. Translated: CANSRGGLSYEQYF.

This clonotype has only a few counts. The chain employs TRBV27 and TRBJ2-1; 15 bases agree with TRBD2. Germline CDR1 reads MNHEY; CDR2 reads SMNVEV (reference sequence). The CDR3 sequence is 18 residues long. J gave up 4 bases and V 5 bases, and 9 bases lay outside the gene matches. The CDR3 DNA sequence: TGTGCCAGCAGTCCCTGGACTAGCGGGAGGGCAAGTTACAATGAGCAGTTCTTC. Encoded protein: CASSPWTSGRASYNEQFF.

In its sample, this clonotype was seen a few times. V and J are TRBV20-1 and TRBJ2-7, with 10 bases aligning to TRBD2. CDR1 is DFQATT, CDR2 SNEGSKA, per germline (reference sequence). V lost 5 bases to trimming and J lost 0 bases; unmatched junction nucleotides: 7. CDR3 length: 15 residues. The DNA of the CDR3 is TGCAGTGCTCCAAAGACTAGCGGGTCCTCCTACGAGCAGTACTTC. It specifies CSAPKTSGSSYEQYF.